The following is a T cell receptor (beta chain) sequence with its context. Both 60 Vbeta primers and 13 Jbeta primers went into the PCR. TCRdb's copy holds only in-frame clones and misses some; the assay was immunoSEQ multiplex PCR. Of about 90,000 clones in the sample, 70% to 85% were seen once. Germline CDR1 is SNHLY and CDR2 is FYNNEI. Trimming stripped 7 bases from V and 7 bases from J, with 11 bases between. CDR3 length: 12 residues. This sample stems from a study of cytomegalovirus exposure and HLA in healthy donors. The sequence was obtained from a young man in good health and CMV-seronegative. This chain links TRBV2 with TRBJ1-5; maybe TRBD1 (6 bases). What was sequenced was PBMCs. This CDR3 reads CASTGVNQPQHF. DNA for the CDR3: TGTGCCAGCACAGGGGTAAACCAGCCCCAGCATTTT.